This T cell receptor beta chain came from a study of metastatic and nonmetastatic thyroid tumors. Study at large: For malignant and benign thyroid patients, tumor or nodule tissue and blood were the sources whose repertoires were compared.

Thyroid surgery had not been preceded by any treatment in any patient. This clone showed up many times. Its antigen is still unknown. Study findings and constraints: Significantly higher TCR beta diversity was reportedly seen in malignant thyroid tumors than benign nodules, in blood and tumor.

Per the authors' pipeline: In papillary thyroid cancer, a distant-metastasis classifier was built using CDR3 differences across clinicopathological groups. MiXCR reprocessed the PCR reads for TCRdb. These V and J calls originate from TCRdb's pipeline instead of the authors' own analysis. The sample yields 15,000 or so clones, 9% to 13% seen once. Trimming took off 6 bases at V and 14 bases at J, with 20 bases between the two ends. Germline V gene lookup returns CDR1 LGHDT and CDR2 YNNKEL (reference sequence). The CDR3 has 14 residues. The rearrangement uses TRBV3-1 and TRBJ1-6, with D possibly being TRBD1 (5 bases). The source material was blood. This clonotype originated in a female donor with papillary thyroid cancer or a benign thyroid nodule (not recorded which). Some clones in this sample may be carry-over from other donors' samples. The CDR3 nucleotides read TGTGCCAGCAGTCAGGGCTCCGCGGTCAGGTCCCTCCACTTT. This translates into CASSQGSAVRSLHF.